This T cell receptor (beta chain) was captured by sequencing in a study of blood T cell repertoires in COVID-19. Looking at the study overall: Donors in the United States, Italy and Spain gave samples during acute or convalescent COVID-19.

V was pared by 1 base and J by 8 bases, with 10 bases of the junction left unmatched. The CDR3 runs 15 residues. The V gene's germline CDR1 is SGHRS and CDR2 YFSETQ. How the authors handled the data: Amplification of reference gene primers was used by the study to estimate nucleated cell counts. Using immunoSEQ multiplex PCR, the repertoire was profiled, and TCRdb retains in-frame clones only, with some absent. V, J and clone size are those of that table, while D and trimming were read from the DNA. The data show 65,000 to 95,000 clones, with 87% seen just once and more than 7.5% held by the top ten.

The sequence was obtained from a man aged 30-40 years with acute or convalescent COVID-19. The J gene is TRBJ1-2, the V gene TRBV5-1, with TRBD1 matching over 8 bases. Sequencing was performed on peripheral blood. CDR3 protein: CASSLLVGQGQGYTF. CDR3 sequence (DNA): TGCGCCAGCAGCTTGTTAGTCGGACAGGGTCAAGGCTACACCTTC.